A single sample gave rise to the 31 T cell receptor beta chains below, sequenced in a study of T cells in Graves' hyperthyroidism and ophthalmopathy (dated by TCRdb to about 2019). The library was built by means of multiplex PCR. The sequencer was an Illumina HiSeq 2000. The TCR beta CDR3 regions were amplified from the RNA transcripts. The first round of RT-PCR for the TCR CDR3 was performed with the HTBI primer set and the Qiagen OneStep RT-PCR kit. TCRdb reprocessed the public reads (quality trimming at Q25 with fastp, clone calling with MiXCR) and kept in-frame beta chains. Merged by CDR3 protein, the rows form single entries marked with the most common genes and DNA. This sample is represented by about 610,000 distinct CDR3 sequences; roughly 16% of them were singletons. Of the sample, around 3.5% falls within the top ten clones. Sequenced sample: blood. The receptor source for this set is a woman in her 40s with Graves' ophthalmopathy.

Concerning this clonotype itself: It may be a read error: a sequence one base away is much more abundant. The CDR3 coding sequence is TGTGCCAGCAGCTTAGGTAGCGGGGTCAATGAGCAGTCCTTC. Its translation is CASSLGSGVNEQSF. The chain recombines TRBV7-3 with TRBJ2-1, with 8 bases that match TRBD2. CDR3 length: 14 residues. Looked up from germline, CDR1 is SGHTA and CDR2 is FQGTGA.

On this clonotype: One junction end does not reproduce the germline sequence, and a read error may be involved. The V call is TRBV3-1, the J call TRBJ2-6, with 7 bases aligning to TRBD1. Germline assignment: CDR1 LGHDT and CDR2 YNNKEL (reference sequence). CDR3 length equals 17 residues. The CDR3 DNA is TGTGCCAGCAACCAAGGACAGGTCCGCTCTGGGGCCAACGTCCTGACTTTC. Translating gives CASNQGQVRSGANVLTF.

The chain recombines TRBV13 with TRBJ2-7; no firm D call. Per the germline V gene, CDR1 is PRHDT and CDR2 is FYEKMQ (reference sequence). This CDR3 spans 14 amino acids. Trimming cost V 5 bases and J 2 bases, with 13 bases left between them. The CDR3 nucleotides are TGTGCCAGCAGCGTAAACAGTCTGACCTACGAGCAGTACTTC. This sequence encodes CASSVNSLTYEQYF. Full variable domain (remainder filled in from reference TRBV13 and TRBJ2-7): AAGVIQSPRHLIKEKRETATLKCYPIPRHDTVYWYQQGPGQDPQFLISFYEKMQSDKGSIPDRFSAQQFSDYHSELNMSSLELGDSALYFCASSVNSLTYEQYFGPGTRLTVT.

This clonotype came up many times. The chain carries TRBV6-2 or TRBV6-3 and TRBJ2-3; TRBD2 matches 12 bases. V was clipped by 11 bases and J by 3 bases; unmatched bases: 12. Germline CDR1 and CDR2: MNHEY and SVGEGT. This CDR3 region has 16 residues. The CDR3 spells CASKATSGGWTDTQYF. Here the CDR3 DNA reads TGTGCCTCCAAGGCGACTAGCGGGGGATGGACAGATACGCAGTATTTT.

This clonotype was counted at least ten times. V is TRBV19 and J is TRBJ1-5; 9 nucleotides line up with TRBD1. Germline CDR1 LNHDA, CDR2 SQIVND (reference sequence). The CDR3 is made up of 17 amino acids. With V trimmed by 5 bases and J by 4 bases, 12 bases remained unmatched. Here the CDR3 reads CASSRRGQGNGNQPQHF. As DNA, the CDR3 is TGTGCCAGTAGTCGCAGGGGACAGGGTAATGGTAATCAGCCCCAGCATTTT. The entire variable domain, with the rest obtained from reference TRBV19 and TRBJ1-5, is as follows: DGGITQSPKYLFRKEGQNVTLSCEQNLNHDAMYWYRQDPGQGLRLIYYSQIVNDFQKGDIAEGYSVSREKKESFPLTVTSAQKNPTAFYLCASSRRGQGNGNQPQHFGDGTRLSIL.

This clonotype showed up many times. This chain uses TRBV5-6 with TRBJ1-5; 7 bases agree with TRBD1. Looked up from germline, CDR1 is SGHDT and CDR2 is YYEEEE. J gave up 3 bases and V 5 bases, and 5 bases lay outside the gene matches. The CDR3 runs to 14 residues. DNA of the CDR3: TGTGCCAGCAGTCGAAGGGGGCCCAATCAGCCCCAGCATTTT. It translates to CASSRRGPNQPQHF.

The chain combines TRBV14 with TRBJ2-5; TRBD2 matches at 7 bases. CDR1 SGHDN and CDR2 FVKESK come from the germline V gene. V dropped 4 bases and J dropped 5; count of bases not matched to a gene: 7. The CDR3 is made up of 14 amino acids. The CDR3 sequence: CASSPLTSTETQYF. The CDR3 region has the DNA TGTGCCAGCAGCCCGCTGACTAGCACGGAGACCCAGTACTTC.

This clonotype was counted ten times or more. The gene calls are TRBV6-1 and TRBJ2-1; 8 nucleotides align to TRBD2. In germline, CDR1 is MNHNS, CDR2 SASEGT. The junction had 6 bases not matched to a gene; V was cut back by 6 bases and J by 2 bases. The CDR3 contains 15 residues. CDR3 in DNA: TGTGCCAGCAGGCACCTAGCGGGTACCTACAATGAGCAGTTCTTC. This codes for CASRHLAGTYNEQFF.

This clonotype was detected ten times or more. The chain recombines TRBV27 with TRBJ2-7, with 8 bases fitting TRBD2. Germline CDR1 MNHEY, CDR2 SMNVEV (reference sequence). V dropped 2 bases and J dropped 2; count of bases not matched to a gene: 5. The CDR3 is 15 residues long. CDR3 residues: CASSLRGLGPYEQYF. The CDR3 nucleotides read TGTGCCAGCAGTTTAAGGGGACTAGGACCCTACGAGCAGTACTTC.

This clonotype has at least ten counts. The rearrangement joins TRBV20-1 to TRBJ1-1; D is ambiguous. From germline, CDR1 is DFQATT and CDR2 SNEGSKA (reference sequence). The CDR3 covers 12 residues. V was clipped by 4 bases and J by 2 bases, with 8 bases between them. The CDR3 sequence is CSATSPNTEAFF. The CDR3 DNA sequence: TGCAGTGCTACCAGCCCTAACACTGAAGCTTTCTTT.

This clonotype was found a few times. This chain uses TRBV19 with TRBJ1-3, with D possibly TRBD1 on 6 matching bases. Trimming removed 5 bases from V and 0 bases from J, with 14 bases in between. Germline lookup yields CDR1 LNHDA and CDR2 SQIVND (reference sequence). The CDR3 totals 16 residues. CDR3 sequence: CASSGRQEDSGNTIYF. Written as DNA, the CDR3 is TGTGCCAGTAGTGGCCGACAGGAAGACTCTGGAAACACCATATATTTT.

In its sample, this clonotype was seen many times. Here the CDR3 reads CASSLIPTGNTEAFF. The CDR3 region has the DNA TGTGCCAGCAGCCTAATCCCCACAGGGAACACTGAAGCTTTCTTT. The rearrangement joins TRBV7-9 to TRBJ1-1, with D tentatively TRBD1 (5 bases). The CDR3 consists of 15 residues. The V and J ends lost 5 bases and 1 base respectively, with 14 bases between them. In germline, CDR1 is SEHNR, CDR2 FQNEAQ (reference sequence).

The V gene is TRBV18, the J gene TRBJ2-1, with 14 nucleotides matching TRBD2. CDR1 and CDR2 from the germline V gene are KGHSH and LQKENI. The CDR3 loop spans 16 amino acids. Germline trimming cut 3 bases from V and 4 bases from J; bases unmatched to any gene: 2. CDR3 protein: CASSPWTSGRYNEQFF. CDR3 bases: TGTGCCAGCTCACCGTGGACTAGCGGGAGGTACAATGAGCAGTTCTTC.

This clonotype was recorded many times. The chain has TRBV12-3 or TRBV12-4 and TRBJ2-1, with TRBD2 identical over 11 bases. The CDR3 covers 15 residues. The junction had 5 bases not matched to a gene; V was cut back by 6 bases and J by 4 bases. The CDR3 DNA reads TGTGCCAGCAGAAGTACTAGCGGGGGATACAATGAGCAGTTCTTC. It yields the protein CASRSTSGGYNEQFF.

The chain is built from TRBV7-8 and TRBJ2-7; D may be TRBD1 or TRBD2 (5 bases each). The CDR3 consists of 15 residues. V dropped 1 base and J dropped 5 bases, with 15 bases sitting between them. Germline assignment: CDR1 SGHVS and CDR2 FQNEAQ. The DNA of the CDR3 is TGTGCCAGCAGCTTAGGAGGGGTCTCGGCCAACGAGCAGTACTTC. Translating gives CASSLGGVSANEQYF.

This clonotype came up many times. This rearrangement joins TRBV11-2 to TRBJ2-2; D is ambiguous. Trimming cost V 1 base and J 1 base, with 10 bases left between them. The germline gives CDR1 SGHAT, CDR2 FQNNGV. The CDR3 runs 16 residues. CDR3 sequence (DNA): TGTGCCAGCAGCTTAGGTCGTTACCTGAACACCGGGGAGCTGTTTTTT. Protein: CASSLGRYLNTGELFF.

There are many counts of this clonotype. The chain combines TRBV5-1 with TRBJ2-3; a weak D match, TRBD1 (5 bases). V lost 0 bases and J lost 1, with 18 bases in between. Germline V gene sequence: CDR1 SGHRS, CDR2 YFSETQ. The CDR3 extends over 18 amino acids. The CDR3 spells CASSLDFGQRFGTDTQYF. CDR3 bases: TGCGCCAGCAGCTTGGACTTTGGACAAAGGTTTGGCACAGATACGCAGTATTTT. The variable domain in full, completed from reference TRBV5-1 and TRBJ2-3, reads KAGVTQTPRYLIKTRGQQVTLSCSPISGHRSVSWYQQTPGQGLQFLFEYFSETQRNKGNFPGRFSGRQFSNSRSEMNVSTLELGDSALYLCASSLDFGQRFGTDTQYFGPGTRLTVL.

This clonotype has a handful of counts. A much larger clone is a single base away; this may be a read error. The chain uses TRBV11-1 and TRBJ2-1; 8 bases are shared with TRBD2. The V gene's germline CDR1 is SGHAT and CDR2 FQDESV (reference sequence). The CDR3 has 13 residues. V was clipped by 5 bases and J by 5 bases; unmatched bases: 2. Here the CDR3 DNA reads TGTGCCAGCAGCCAACTAGCGGACAATGAGCAGTTCTTC. This sequence encodes CASSQLADNEQFF.

The CDR3 region has the DNA TGTGCCACCAGTGATCCCATTGACGGAGTATATGAAGAAAAACTGTTTTTT. This encodes CATSDPIDGVYEEKLFF. The rearrangement uses TRBV24-1 and TRBJ1-4; D ambiguous. This CDR3 is 17 amino acids long. Germline-derived CDR1 and CDR2 are KGHDR and SFDVKD. V lost 3 bases and J lost 8, with 21 bases in between.

This clonotype was observed many times. This chain joins TRBV11-2 and TRBJ2-3, with 7 bases identical to TRBD2. V dropped 4 bases and J dropped 5; count of bases not matched to a gene: 9. Germline V gene sequence: CDR1 SGHAT, CDR2 FQNNGV. CDR3 length equals 15 residues. CDR3 amino acids: CASSSRAGRGDTQYF. In DNA, the CDR3 is TGTGCCAGCAGCTCGAGGGCGGGGAGGGGAGATACGCAGTATTTT.

This clonotype was recorded at least ten times. The CDR3 reads CASSLGGAGYGYTF. CDR3 nucleotides: TGTGCCAGCAGTTTGGGGGGAGCCGGCTATGGCTACACCTTC. The chain employs TRBV28 and TRBJ1-2; a weak D match, TRBD1 (5 bases). Germline CDR1 reads MDHEN; CDR2 reads SYDVKM. The V gene lost 3 bases and the J gene lost 4 bases, with 12 bases spanning the gap. This CDR3 is built from 14 residues.

The table lists this clonotype with a few counts. The rearrangement uses TRBV12-3 or TRBV12-4 and TRBJ1-1, with D unresolved. This CDR3 region has 16 residues. Between the trimmed V and J ends, which lost 0 bases and 0 bases, there was a span of 11 bases. The CDR3 spells CASSLADGVMNTEAFF. The CDR3 bases are TGTGCCAGCAGTTTAGCGGACGGGGTCATGAACACTGAAGCTTTCTTT.

In its sample, this clonotype was seen many times. This chain connects TRBV11-2 to TRBJ2-5, with D tentatively TRBD2 (6 bases). CDR1 is SGHAT and CDR2 is FQNNGV in the germline V gene. This CDR3 region has 14 residues. With 1 base removed from V and 5 bases from J, the gap between germline ends came to 11 bases. The CDR3 DNA sequence: TGTGCCAGCAGCTTAGTACCTAGCGCGGAGACCCAGTACTTC. Its protein product is CASSLVPSAETQYF.

In its sample, this clonotype was seen many times. The gene calls are TRBV20-1 and TRBJ2-3; D is possibly TRBD2 (6 bases). Per the germline V gene, CDR1 is DFQATT and CDR2 is SNEGSKA (reference sequence). Trimming took 0 bases from V and 3 from J, leaving 13 bases between them. The CDR3 covers 15 residues. CDR3 sequence: CSARDPDGGTDTQYF. The CDR3 nucleotides read TGCAGTGCTAGAGATCCGGATGGGGGGACAGATACGCAGTATTTT.

The rearrangement links TRBV27 to TRBJ2-7, with D perhaps matching TRBD1 (5 bases). CDR1 MNHEY and CDR2 SMNVEV come from the germline V gene (reference sequence). Trimming removed 5 bases at V and 9 bases at J, with 23 bases between. The CDR3 length is 15 residues. This CDR3 reads CASSPRTDTGSGQYF. As DNA, the CDR3 is TGTGCCAGCAGTCCCCGGACGGACACCGGGTCCGGGCAGTACTTC.

The chain is built from TRBV18 and TRBJ2-1, with D possibly TRBD1 on 6 matching bases. Germline-derived CDR1 and CDR2 are KGHSH and LQKENI. V was pared by 5 bases and J by 6 bases, with 20 bases between. CDR3 size: 16 residues. This CDR3 reads CASSTNRDKISNEQFF. As DNA, the CDR3 is TGTGCCAGCTCAACCAACCGGGACAAGATTAGCAATGAGCAGTTCTTC.

This clonotype was counted only a few times. The V and J genes are TRBV5-1 and TRBJ2-5, with D tentatively TRBD2 (7 bases). Trimming left V 4 bases short and J 2 bases short, with 21 bases between. The CDR3 is 17 residues long. Per germline, CDR1 SGHRS and CDR2 YFSETQ. The CDR3 protein is CASSPFGGQQGQETQYF. CDR3 DNA: TGCGCCAGCAGCCCGTTCGGGGGGCAACAGGGTCAAGAGACCCAGTACTTC.

This clonotype was detected many times. This CDR3 reads CASKYSSGHEQFF. The CDR3 nucleotides read TGTGCCAGCAAATACTCATCAGGGCATGAGCAGTTCTTC. V usage is TRBV6-1 and J usage is TRBJ2-1, with D possibly matching TRBD1 (5 bases). V was shortened by 7 bases and J by 8 bases, with 15 bases between the two germline ends. The CDR3 runs 13 residues. Germline values: CDR1 MNHNS, CDR2 SASEGT.

This clonotype has more than one count but fewer than ten. This could be a read error, since a much larger clone is one nucleotide away. The gene calls are TRBV18 and TRBJ2-7, with D hard to call. Germline loops: CDR1 KGHSH, CDR2 LQKENI. There are 13 residues in the CDR3. Written as DNA, the CDR3 is TGTGCCAGCTCACCTGGGATCTTGGGCGAGCAGTCCTTC. Its protein product is CASSPGILGEQSF.

The rearrangement joins TRBV24-1 to TRBJ2-3; D is undetermined. The CDR3 covers 15 residues. Trimming took 2 bases from V and 0 from J, leaving 8 bases between them. Germline CDR1 reads KGHDR; CDR2 reads SFDVKD. In nucleotides, the CDR3 is TGTGCCACCAGTGATTCCCCTAGGAGCACAGATACGCAGTATTTT. It yields the protein CATSDSPRSTDTQYF.

This clonotype was recorded a few times. The rearrangement uses TRBV11-3 and TRBJ2-2; D not certain. Looked up from germline, CDR1 is SGHNT and CDR2 is YENEEA. This CDR3 spans 14 amino acids. V was cut by 5 bases and J by 6 bases, with 13 bases left in between. CDR3 nucleotides: TGTGCCAGCAGCCCCCCTTCCAGGCCCGGGGAGCTGTTTTTT. This gives the protein CASSPPSRPGELFF.